This T cell receptor (beta chain) was identified in a study of T cell repertoires in cytomegalovirus infection. About the study: CMV infection and matching HLA type were both indicated by public TCR beta signatures.

Study outcomes and limitations: Cumulative public TCR beta family frequency identified CMV carriers with the relevant HLA. Ex vivo, HLA-C-restricted CMV-specific TCR beta clonotypes prevailed over the rest of the response.

The CDR3 consists of 13 residues. V gave up 3 bases and J gave up 5 bases, with 10 bases separating them. MiXCR was run by TCRdb on the reads, yielding one entry per CDR3 protein. The top ten hold approximately 18% of the sample, which has about 230,000 distinct CDR3 sequences, about 20% seen once. Worth noting for this clonotype: Its target is not known.

The chain couples TRBV12-3 or TRBV12-4 to TRBJ1-1; D gene unclear. This sequence originates from a human donor in good health (CMV status not recorded). Some clones in this sample may be carry-over from other donors' samples. Material: CD8+ T cells from PBMCs. Here the CDR3 DNA reads TGTGCCAGCAGTTTTTTACTAGGGACTGAAGCTTTCTTT. This translates into CASSFLLGTEAFF.